These 11 T cell receptor beta chains share one sample of origin, sequenced in a study of T cells in Graves' hyperthyroidism and ophthalmopathy. RNA transcripts yielded amplified TCR beta CDR3 regions. HTBI primers were used for first-round RT-PCR of the TCR CDR3. In TCRdb, the multiplex PCR reads were re-called with MiXCR into one record per CDR3 protein. The repertoire includes under 400,000 distinct CDR3 sequences, roughly 15% of them detected once, and about 21% sits in the top ten. Source material: blood. The source is a woman aged 60 to 75 with Graves' ophthalmopathy.

The CDR3 is CASSSAGGYEQYF. For the CDR3, the DNA is TGTGCCAGCAGCTCCGCGGGGGGATACGAGCAGTACTTC. V gene TRBV7-6 combines with J gene TRBJ2-7; TRBD2 matches 8 bases. The CDR3 sequence is 13 residues long. V was clipped by 4 bases and J by 4 bases; unmatched bases: 3. The germline CDR1 and CDR2 sequences are SGHVS and FNYEAQ.

The chain combines TRBV20-1 with TRBJ2-3; 7 nucleotides agree with TRBD2. Per the germline V gene, CDR1 is DFQATT and CDR2 is SNEGSKA (reference sequence). The CDR3 length is 12 residues. The V gene end was trimmed by 8 bases and the J gene end by 2 bases; junction bases not matched to a gene: 4. The CDR3 nucleotides read TGCAGTTCCAGCGGGACCACAGATACGCAGTATTTT. Protein sequence: CSSSGTTDTQYF.

In its sample, this clonotype was seen many times. V and J are TRBV11-2 and TRBJ2-1, with D perhaps TRBD2 (6 bases). There are 14 residues in the CDR3. V was pared by 0 bases and J by 4 bases, with 7 bases between. Germline V gene sequence: CDR1 SGHAT, CDR2 FQNNGV. CDR3 sequence reads: CASSLESGYNEQFF. CDR3 bases: TGTGCCAGCAGCTTAGAAAGCGGGTACAATGAGCAGTTCTTC.

This clonotype appeared a few times. This chain joins TRBV12-3 or TRBV12-4 and TRBJ2-2; no firm D call. The CDR3 loop spans 10 amino acids. V was trimmed by 7 bases and J by 8 bases, leaving 5 bases between them. CDR3: CASMGGELFF. As DNA, the CDR3 is TGTGCCAGCATGGGTGGGGAGCTGTTTTTT.

In this sample, this clonotype turned up many times. The chain recombines TRBV7-9 with TRBJ2-3; D gene unclear. V gave up 3 bases and J gave up 4 bases, with 17 bases separating them. Germline V gene lookup returns CDR1 SEHNR and CDR2 FQNEAQ (reference sequence). This CDR3 is built from 16 residues. The CDR3 protein is CASSFVTEWGPDTQYF. The CDR3 DNA sequence: TGTGCCAGCAGCTTCGTCACGGAGTGGGGTCCAGATACGCAGTATTTT.

This clonotype appeared many times. This chain joins TRBV28 and TRBJ1-1, with D possibly matching TRBD1 (6 bases). This CDR3 is built from 12 residues. V was clipped by 7 bases and J by 4 bases, with 10 bases between them. Germline V CDR1 and CDR2: MDHEN, SYDVKM. DNA for the CDR3: TGTGCCAGCACGGGGGGGCTCACTGAAGCTTTCTTT. As protein: CASTGGLTEAFF.

There are a few counts of this clonotype. The V and J genes are TRBV4-1 and TRBJ2-7; possible D gene TRBD1, 7 bases. This CDR3 is built from 15 residues. V lost 0 bases, J lost 6 bases, and 15 bases lay in between. Germline CDR1 MGHRA, CDR2 YSYEKL. CDR3 region: CASSQEPGGTPEQYF. CDR3 DNA: TGCGCCAGCAGCCAAGAACCAGGGGGGACCCCCGAGCAGTACTTC.

There are many counts of this clonotype. The V call is TRBV5-1, the J call TRBJ2-7; a weak D match, TRBD1 (6 bases). This CDR3 has 15 amino acids. Trimming took 3 bases from V and 0 from J, leaving 13 bases between them. The germline CDR1 and CDR2 sequences are SGHRS and YFSETQ. The CDR3 DNA reads as TGCGCCAGCAGCTCCCTACAGGGATCCTCCTACGAGCAGTACTTC. Translation gives CASSSLQGSSYEQYF. The entire variable domain, with the rest obtained from reference TRBV5-1 and TRBJ2-7, is as follows: KAGVTQTPRYLIKTRGQQVTLSCSPISGHRSVSWYQQTPGQGLQFLFEYFSETQRNKGNFPGRFSGRQFSNSRSEMNVSTLELGDSALYLCASSSLQGSSYEQYFGPGTRLTVT.

The gene calls are TRBV6-2 or TRBV6-3 and TRBJ2-6; a weak D match, TRBD1 (6 bases). This CDR3 spans 17 amino acids. Germline V gene data show CDR1 as MNHEY and CDR2 as SVGEGT. The germline V and J ends were trimmed by 2 bases and 0 bases, with 11 bases remaining between them. The CDR3 nucleotides read TGTGCCAGCAGTTACGGACAGTCCAGCTCTGGGGCCAACGTCCTGACTTTC. As protein: CASSYGQSSSGANVLTF.

The sample holds many counts of this clonotype. This chain connects TRBV6-2 or TRBV6-3 to TRBJ2-1, with D possibly matching TRBD1 (7 bases). The CDR3 consists of 16 residues. In germline, CDR1 is MNHEY, CDR2 SVGEGT. V dropped 0 bases and J dropped 5 bases, with 14 bases sitting between them. This CDR3 reads CASSYSRGTANNEQFF. The CDR3 DNA reads as TGTGCCAGCAGTTACTCTCGGGGGACAGCAAACAATGAGCAGTTCTTC.

There are many counts of this clonotype. The DNA of the CDR3 is TGTGCCAGCTCACCTGACAGGGATTCACCCCTCCACTTT. Translation: CASSPDRDSPLHF. The V call is TRBV18, the J call TRBJ1-6, with 7 positions matching TRBD1. V gave up 3 bases and J gave up 8 bases; unmatched junction bases: 1. The V gene's germline CDR1 is KGHSH and CDR2 LQKENI. The CDR3 extends over 13 amino acids.